The rows below give T cell receptor beta chains drawn from one sample of a study of CD8+ T cells in alopecia areata. Repertoires were generated with immunoSEQ multiplex PCR, while TCRdb's copy carries only in-frame clones and drops some. The sample records 200,000 to 250,000 clones, roughly 66% being singletons. The material was CD4+ T cells sorted from blood, obtained at roughly week 45, from a patient treated with tofacitinib. The source of these receptors is a human donor with alopecia areata. The CDR3 runs from the conserved cysteine through the conserved F or W.

v_call	j_call	cdr3_aa
TRBV11-3	TRBJ2-6	CASSFSLFSGANVLTF
TRBV27	TRBJ1-1	CASRWNVNTEAFF
TRBV29-1	TRBJ1-1	CSVEGGERDEAFF
TRBV7-9	TRBJ2-3	CASSRKSGGLVDTQYF
TRBV27	TRBJ1-1	CASKQNRGQGASEAFF
TRBV25-1	TRBJ2-1	CASSEPGQGYNEQFF
TRBV5-6	TRBJ2-7	CASSFADEQYF
TRBV29-1	TRBJ2-2	CSVLWTGYTGELFF
TRBV6-5	TRBJ2-7	CASSQLAGGPNEQYF
TRBV20-1	TRBJ2-7	CSALSYEQYF
TRBV30	TRBJ1-2	CAWSVRQGRGNYGYTF
TRBV6-6	TRBJ1-2	CASSDPIEGPYGYTF
TRBV29-1	TRBJ2-1	CSVVPGGVAYNEQFF
TRBV5-1	TRBJ1-4	CASRDTATNEKLFF
TRBV19	TRBJ2-7	CASKGGPAGYEQYF
TRBV5-6	TRBJ1-1	CASSLVRQGNTEAFF
TRBV5-1	TRBJ2-7	CASSLAGGADGSYEQYF
TRBV7-2	TRBJ2-7	CASSPYRGEQYF
TRBV5-1	TRBJ2-1	CASSPDGNSYNEQFF
TRBV29-1	TRBJ1-1	CSVEDRGADFF
TRBV14	TRBJ1-1	CASSPLTGVNTEAFF
TRBV10-3	TRBJ2-2	CAISSGTENTGELFF
TRBV4-3	TRBJ1-5	CASSQGGNQPQHF
TRBV10-3	TRBJ2-7	CAISESGTGDEQYF
TRBV6-5	TRBJ1-1	CASSYSGILYTEAFF
TRBV5-1	TRBJ2-1	CASSLGSRNNEQFF
TRBV4-3	TRBJ2-5	CASSQEASGTQYF
TRBV30	TRBJ2-3	CAWRPSSSTDTQYF
TRBV15	TRBJ1-1	CATSTGLNTEAFF
TRBV19	TRBJ1-5	CASGGQFNQPQHF
TRBV18	TRBJ1-4	CASSGGQGKEKLFF
TRBV29-1	TRBJ1-2	CSVEGGKGYTF
TRBV11-2	TRBJ2-1	CASSVDRNNEQFF
TRBV29-1	TRBJ2-4	CSVVSQNIQYF
TRBV7-2	TRBJ1-6	CASSLSPGPNSPLHF
TRBV14	TRBJ1-2	CASSQVGGTYGYTF
TRBV2	TRBJ1-1	CASLRGGDTEAFF
TRBV7-9	TRBJ1-4	CASNRDSATNEKLFF
TRBV29-1	TRBJ1-2	CSVDPSSGYTF
TRBV11-3	TRBJ2-3	CASSHTTRTSRIADTQYF
TRBV4-1	TRBJ2-4	CASSQEISIGIQYF
TRBV25-1	TRBJ2-2	CASRWPTGELFF
TRBV30	TRBJ2-2	CAWTTLPYTGELFF
TRBV25-1	TRBJ1-2	CASSEWGQPSYGYTF
TRBV4-3	TRBJ2-1	CASSQDPSVSSYNEQFF
TRBV10-3	TRBJ2-1	CAISEYGEQFF
TRBV29-1	TRBJ1-2	CSVVLQEGTGYTF
TRBV2	TRBJ2-3	CASSRQGLSTDTQYF
TRBV7-6	TRBJ1-6	CASSSDSLPNSPLHF
TRBV30	TRBJ1-2	CAWAPQVNYGYTF
TRBV9	TRBJ2-7	CASSASGQGEYEQYF
TRBV19	TRBJ1-5	CASSLILGQDQPQHF
TRBV7-2	TRBJ2-3	CASSPFGATDTQYF
TRBV29-1	TRBJ1-1	CSAASGAEAFF
TRBV27	TRBJ2-3	CASGRPGAGTDTQYF
TRBV20-1	TRBJ2-5	CSAREETQYF
TRBV30	TRBJ1-1	CAWSVLGRPTEAFF
TRBV5-1	TRBJ2-7	CASSFPGEGYEQYF
TRBV2	TRBJ2-2	CASSGQYTGELFF
TRBV4-1	TRBJ1-1	CASSQEIRMNTEAFF